This entry describes one T cell receptor beta chain. This sample stems from a study of neoadjuvant nivolumab and ipilimumab in lung cancer. The CDR3 length is 16 residues. Germline V CDR1 and CDR2: MDHEN, SYDVKM. Losses at the gene ends were 6 bases for V and 8 bases for J; bases not matched to a gene: 14. Profiled with immunoSEQ multiplex PCR; TCRdb holds only in-frame clones, not every one. This sample has thousands of clones, with around 77% found just once. This clonotype was obtained from an adult with non-small cell lung cancer. Sequenced here: tumor tissue, sampled after neoadjuvant nivolumab, alone or with ipilimumab, at or shortly before surgery. The chain has TRBV28 and TRBJ2-1; 9 bases match TRBD1. CDR3 nucleotides: TGTGCCAGCAGGGAACCGGGACAGGGTCTTATATATGAGCAGTTCTTC. Translating it yields CASREPGQGLIYEQFF.